These 12 T cell receptor beta chains share one sample of origin, sequenced in a study of cytomegalovirus exposure and HLA in healthy donors (dated by TCRdb to 2016 to 2017). Library method: the immunoSEQ multiplex PCR assay. The multiplex PCR relied on a mix of 60 forward primers for TCR Vbeta segments and 13 reverse primers for TCR Jbeta segments. Not all clones reach the TCRdb copy of this immuneACCESS table, which keeps in-frame sequences only. Checked studies attribute under half of the gap to unresolved V genes and leave the rest unexplained. The sample table holds under 85,000 clones, of which roughly 72% were seen once. Over 20% of the sample comes from the top ten. Sequencing was carried out using PBMCs. The receptors were gathered from a woman aged 30 to 39 in good health and CMV-seropositive.

The V call is TRBV9, the J call TRBJ1-1; D is unresolved. The ends were cut back, 0 bases at V and 1 base at J, with 4 bases in the middle. Per germline, CDR1 SGDLS and CDR2 YYNGEE. CDR3 size: 13 residues. CDR3 sequence reads: CASSVVSNTEAFF. In DNA, the CDR3 is TGTGCCAGCAGCGTAGTATCGAACACTGAAGCTTTCTTT.

This chain links TRBV30 with TRBJ2-2; possibly TRBD2 for D (6 bases). Trimming cost V 3 bases and J 4 bases, with 12 bases left between them. This CDR3 spans 14 amino acids. CDR1 is GTSNPN and CDR2 is SVGIG in the germline V gene (reference sequence). The CDR3 sequence: CAWSGWGGTGELFF. CDR3 in DNA: TGTGCCTGGAGCGGTTGGGGAGGCACCGGGGAGCTGTTTTTT.

J is TRBJ2-7 and V is TRBV13; 10 positions match TRBD2. The germline V gene encodes CDR1 PRHDT and CDR2 FYEKMQ (reference sequence). V lost 0 bases and J lost 1; bases outside the gene matches: 0. CDR3 size: 15 residues. Here the CDR3 reads CASSLGGLASYEQYF. CDR3 bases: TGTGCCAGCAGCTTAGGGGGACTAGCGTCCTACGAGCAGTACTTC. The full variable domain, completed using reference TRBV13 and TRBJ2-7, is AAGVIQSPRHLIKEKRETATLKCYPIPRHDTVYWYQQGPGQDPQFLISFYEKMQSDKGSIPDRFSAQQFSDYHSELNMSSLELGDSALYFCASSLGGLASYEQYFGPGTRLTVT.

Only a few counts were recorded for this clone. The chain recombines TRBV6-1 with TRBJ1-5; D uncertain. Per the germline V gene, CDR1 is MNHNS and CDR2 is SASEGT. V was pared by 10 bases and J by 5 bases, with 15 bases between. The CDR3 has 13 amino acids. The CDR3 loop reads CATGVSWDQPQHF. Written as DNA, the CDR3 is TGTGCCACCGGAGTCTCCTGGGATCAGCCCCAGCATTTT.

V is TRBV4-3 and J is TRBJ2-4; no firm D call. CDR3 length: 16 amino acids. Looked up from germline, CDR1 is LGHNA and CDR2 is YSLEER. Trimming shortened V by 0 bases and J by 1 base, and 10 bases separated the two germline ends. This CDR3 is CASSQDLRHAKNIQYF. The DNA of the CDR3 is TGCGCCAGCAGCCAAGATTTGCGACATGCCAAAAACATTCAGTACTTC.

The rearrangement joins TRBV5-4 to TRBJ2-3; D gene uncertain. The CDR3 runs 14 residues. The germline V gene has CDR1 SGHNT and CDR2 YYREEE (reference sequence). Trimming took off 4 bases at V and 0 bases at J, with 9 bases between the two ends. The CDR3 DNA sequence: TGTGCCAGCAGCCACGAGTCAAGCACAGATACGCAGTATTTT. Residues: CASSHESSTDTQYF. Based on the CDR3 plus reference TRBV5-4 and TRBJ2-3, the full variable domain is ETGVTQSPTHLIKTRGQQVTLRCSSQSGHNTVSWYQQALGQGPQFIFQYYREEENGRGNFPPRFSGLQFPNYSSELNVNALELDDSALYLCASSHESSTDTQYFGPGTRLTVL.

On this clone: In the same sample, other DNA sequences code for this CDR3. V gene TRBV20-1 combines with J gene TRBJ2-5, with D possibly matching TRBD1 (6 bases). The V gene's germline CDR1 is DFQATT and CDR2 SNEGSKA (reference sequence). This CDR3 is 11 amino acids long. V was trimmed by 5 bases and J by 3 bases, leaving 7 bases between them. The CDR3 coding sequence is TGCAGTGCTCGGACAGAAGAGACCCAGTACTTC. Translation gives CSARTEETQYF.

The chain carries TRBV2 and TRBJ2-7; D is perhaps TRBD1 (5 bases). The CDR3 consists of 12 residues. V was cut by 8 bases and J by 5 bases, with 13 bases left in between. CDR1 SNHLY and CDR2 FYNNEI come from the germline V gene. The CDR3 nucleotides read TGTGCCAGCGCCAGGGTTTGGGACGAGCAGTACTTC. It codes for CASARVWDEQYF. The whole variable domain, remainder taken from reference TRBV2 and TRBJ2-7, is EPEVTQTPSHQVTQMGQEVILRCVPISNHLYFYWYRQILGQKVEFLVSFYNNEISEKSEIFDDQFSVERPDGSNFTLKIRSTKLEDSAMYFCASARVWDEQYFGPGTRLTVT.

The chain couples TRBV5-6 to TRBJ1-5, with D unresolved. Germline V CDR1 and CDR2: SGHDT, YYEEEE. V shed 2 bases and J shed 9 bases, with 12 bases lying between them. The CDR3 runs to 13 residues. CDR3 loop: CASSFGRLRPQHF. As DNA, the CDR3 is TGTGCCAGCAGCTTCGGGAGACTTAGGCCCCAGCATTTT.

CDR3 DNA sequence: TGTGCCAGCAGTTACCGAGAGGGGGCCTATGGCTACACCTTC. This gives the protein CASSYREGAYGYTF. The rearrangement uses TRBV6-5 and TRBJ1-2; 7 bases align to TRBD1. This CDR3 is 14 amino acids long. The V gene end was trimmed by 2 bases and the J gene end by 4 bases; junction bases not matched to a gene: 4. Germline lookup yields CDR1 MNHEY and CDR2 SVGAGI.

CDR3 protein: CASSYSNRGNQPQHF. CDR3 nucleotide sequence: TGTGCCAGCAGTTACTCGAACAGGGGCAATCAGCCCCAGCATTTT. The chain carries TRBV6-5 and TRBJ1-5; maybe TRBD1 (6 bases). Germline lookup yields CDR1 MNHEY and CDR2 SVGAGI. V was cut by 0 bases and J by 2 bases, with 8 bases left in between. This CDR3 region has 15 residues.

This clone has a handful of counts. The rearrangement joins TRBV7-9 to TRBJ2-2; D may be TRBD2 (5 bases). The CDR3 sequence is 16 residues long. Germline V gene sequence: CDR1 SEHNR, CDR2 FQNEAQ (reference sequence). V was shortened by 6 bases and J by 2 bases, with 16 bases between the two germline ends. The chain's CDR3 is CASRKTTMVNTGELFF. CDR3 DNA sequence: TGTGCCAGCAGAAAGACTACAATGGTCAACACCGGGGAGCTGTTTTTT.